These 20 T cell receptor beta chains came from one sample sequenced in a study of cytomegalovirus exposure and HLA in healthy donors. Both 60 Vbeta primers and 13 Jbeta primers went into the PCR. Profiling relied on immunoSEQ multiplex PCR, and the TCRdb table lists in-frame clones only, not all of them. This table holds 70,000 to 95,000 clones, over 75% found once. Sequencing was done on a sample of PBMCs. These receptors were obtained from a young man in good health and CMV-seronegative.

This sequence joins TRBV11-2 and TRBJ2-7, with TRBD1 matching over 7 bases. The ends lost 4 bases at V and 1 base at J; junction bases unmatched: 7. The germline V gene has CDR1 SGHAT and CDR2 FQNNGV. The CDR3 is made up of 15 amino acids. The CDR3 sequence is CASSSDRSWSYEQYF. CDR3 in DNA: TGTGCCAGCAGCTCGGACAGGAGTTGGTCCTACGAGCAGTACTTC.

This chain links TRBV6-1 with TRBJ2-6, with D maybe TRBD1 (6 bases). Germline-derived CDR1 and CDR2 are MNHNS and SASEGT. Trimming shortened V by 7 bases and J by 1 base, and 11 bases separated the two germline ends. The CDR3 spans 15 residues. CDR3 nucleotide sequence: TGTGCCAGCACTGACAGGAATTCTGGGGCCAACGTCCTGACTTTC. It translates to CASTDRNSGANVLTF.

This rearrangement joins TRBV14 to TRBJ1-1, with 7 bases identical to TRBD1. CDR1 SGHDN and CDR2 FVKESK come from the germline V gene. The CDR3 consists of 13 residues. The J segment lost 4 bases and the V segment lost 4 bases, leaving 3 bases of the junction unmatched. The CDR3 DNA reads TGTGCCAGCAGCCCGACAGGGCTCACTGAAGCTTTCTTT. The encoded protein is CASSPTGLTEAFF.

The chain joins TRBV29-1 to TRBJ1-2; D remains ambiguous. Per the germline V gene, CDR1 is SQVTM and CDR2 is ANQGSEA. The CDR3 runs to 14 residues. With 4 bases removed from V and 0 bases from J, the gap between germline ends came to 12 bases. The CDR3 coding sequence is TGCAGCGTTGTTTGGTGGACTGCTAACTATGGCTACACCTTC. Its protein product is CSVVWWTANYGYTF. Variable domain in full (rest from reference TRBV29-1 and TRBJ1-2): SAVISQKPSRDICQRGTSLTIQCQVDSQVTMMFWYRQQPGQSLTLIATANQGSEATYESGFVIDKFPISRPNLTFSTLTVSNMSPEDSSIYLCSVVWWTANYGYTFGSGTRLTVV.

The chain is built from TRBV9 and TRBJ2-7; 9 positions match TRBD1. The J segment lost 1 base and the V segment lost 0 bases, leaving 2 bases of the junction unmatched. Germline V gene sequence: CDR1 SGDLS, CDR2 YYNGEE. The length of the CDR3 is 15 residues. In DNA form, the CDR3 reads TGTGCCAGCAGCGTAGAGGACAGGGGATCCTACGAGCAGTACTTC. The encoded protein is CASSVEDRGSYEQYF.

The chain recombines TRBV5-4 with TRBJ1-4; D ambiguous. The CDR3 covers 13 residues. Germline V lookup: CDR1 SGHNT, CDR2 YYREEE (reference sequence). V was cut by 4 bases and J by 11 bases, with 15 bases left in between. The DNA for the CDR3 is TGTGCCAGCAGCCCCCCGTCAGGCGGGAAACTGTTTTTT. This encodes CASSPPSGGKLFF.

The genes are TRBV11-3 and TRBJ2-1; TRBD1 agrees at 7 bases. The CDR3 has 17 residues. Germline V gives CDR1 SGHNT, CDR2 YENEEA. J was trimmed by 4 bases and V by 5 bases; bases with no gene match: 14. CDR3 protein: CASSPTDRVGAYNEQFF. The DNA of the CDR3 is TGTGCCAGCAGCCCAACCGACAGGGTAGGTGCGTACAATGAGCAGTTCTTC.

Written as DNA, the CDR3 is TGTGCCAGCAGCCCGGGGGTAGGGGGCGACACCGGGGAGCTGTTTTTT. Encoded protein: CASSPGVGGDTGELFF. This chain links TRBV2 with TRBJ2-2; the D gene is possibly TRBD1 (7 bases). The CDR3 is 16 amino acids. Germline assignment: CDR1 SNHLY and CDR2 FYNNEI. The V gene lost 6 bases and the J gene lost 3 bases, with 17 bases spanning the gap.

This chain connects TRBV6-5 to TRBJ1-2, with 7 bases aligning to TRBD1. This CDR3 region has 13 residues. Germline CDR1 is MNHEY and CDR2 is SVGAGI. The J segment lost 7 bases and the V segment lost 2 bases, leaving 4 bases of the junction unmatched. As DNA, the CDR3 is TGTGCCAGCAGTTACACACAGGGGCTTGGCTACACCTTC. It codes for CASSYTQGLGYTF.

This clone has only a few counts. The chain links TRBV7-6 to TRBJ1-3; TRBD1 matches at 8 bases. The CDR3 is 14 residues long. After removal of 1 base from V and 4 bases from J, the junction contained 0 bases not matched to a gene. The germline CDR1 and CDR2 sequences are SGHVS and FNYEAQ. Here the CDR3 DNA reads TGTGCCAGCAGCTTAGGGACAGGGGGAAACACCATATATTTT. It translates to CASSLGTGGNTIYF.

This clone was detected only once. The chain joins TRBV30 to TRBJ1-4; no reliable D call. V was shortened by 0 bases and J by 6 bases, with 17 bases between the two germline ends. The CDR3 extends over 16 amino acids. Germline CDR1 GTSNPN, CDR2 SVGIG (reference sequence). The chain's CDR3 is CAWSVEGRMMYEKLFF. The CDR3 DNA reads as TGTGCCTGGAGTGTAGAGGGCCGGATGATGTATGAAAAACTGTTTTTT.

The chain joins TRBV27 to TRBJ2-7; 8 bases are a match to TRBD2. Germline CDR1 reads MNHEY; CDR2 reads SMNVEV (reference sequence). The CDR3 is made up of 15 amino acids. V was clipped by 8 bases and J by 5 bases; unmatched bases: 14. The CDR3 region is CASRSQRGQSHEQYF. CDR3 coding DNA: TGTGCCAGCCGCTCCCAGCGGGGGCAATCCCACGAGCAGTACTTC.

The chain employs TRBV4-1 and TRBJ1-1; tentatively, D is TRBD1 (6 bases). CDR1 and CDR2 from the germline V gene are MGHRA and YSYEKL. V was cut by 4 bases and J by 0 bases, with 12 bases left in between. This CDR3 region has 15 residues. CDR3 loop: CASSRPGQLNTEAFF. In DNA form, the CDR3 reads TGCGCCAGCAGCCGCCCGGGACAATTGAACACTGAAGCTTTCTTT.

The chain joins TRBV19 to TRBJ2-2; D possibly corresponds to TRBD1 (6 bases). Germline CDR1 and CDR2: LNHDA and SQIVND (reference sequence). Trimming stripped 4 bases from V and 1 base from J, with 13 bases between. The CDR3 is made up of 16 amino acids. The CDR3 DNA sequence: TGTGCCAGTAGTACCTCGGGACACCTGAACACCGGGGAGCTGTTTTTT. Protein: CASSTSGHLNTGELFF.

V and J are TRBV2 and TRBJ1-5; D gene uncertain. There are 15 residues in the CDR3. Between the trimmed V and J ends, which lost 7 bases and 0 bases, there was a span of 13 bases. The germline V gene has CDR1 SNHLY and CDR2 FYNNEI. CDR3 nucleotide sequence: TGTGCCAGCAAAGAACGGGTCACTAGCAATCAGCCCCAGCATTTT. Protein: CASKERVTSNQPQHF.

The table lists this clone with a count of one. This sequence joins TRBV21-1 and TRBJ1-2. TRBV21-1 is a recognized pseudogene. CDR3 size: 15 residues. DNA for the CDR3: TGTGCCAGCAGCCTCCAGCCCCCCGGGGGCTATGGCTACACCTTC. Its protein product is CASSLQPPGGYGYTF.

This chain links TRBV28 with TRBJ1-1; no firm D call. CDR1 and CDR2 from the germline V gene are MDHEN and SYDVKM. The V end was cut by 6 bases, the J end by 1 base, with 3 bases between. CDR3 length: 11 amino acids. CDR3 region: CASRQNTEAFF. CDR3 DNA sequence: TGTGCCAGCAGACAGAACACTGAAGCTTTCTTT.

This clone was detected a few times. The CDR3 reads CASSLFGTADTGELFF. The CDR3 DNA reads TGCGCCAGCAGCTTGTTCGGTACAGCCGACACCGGGGAGCTGTTTTTT. The chain combines TRBV5-1 with TRBJ2-2; D gene ambiguous. This CDR3 has 16 amino acids. Germline-derived CDR1 and CDR2 are SGHRS and YFSETQ. With 1 base removed from V and 3 bases from J, the gap between germline ends came to 13 bases.

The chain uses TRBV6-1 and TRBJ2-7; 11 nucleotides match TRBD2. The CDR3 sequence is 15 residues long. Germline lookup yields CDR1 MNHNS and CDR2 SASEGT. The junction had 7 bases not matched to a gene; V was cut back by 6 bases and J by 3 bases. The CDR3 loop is CASRLGTSGYYEQYF. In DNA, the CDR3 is TGTGCCAGCAGGTTGGGGACTAGCGGTTACTACGAGCAGTACTTC.

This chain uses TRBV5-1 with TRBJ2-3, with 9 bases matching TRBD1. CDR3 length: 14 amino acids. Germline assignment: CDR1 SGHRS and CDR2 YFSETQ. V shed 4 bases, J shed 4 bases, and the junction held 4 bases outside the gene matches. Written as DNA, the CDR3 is TGCGCCAGCAGCCCCGGACAGGGGTCAGATACGCAGTATTTT. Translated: CASSPGQGSDTQYF.